Shown below are 28 T cell receptor beta chains from a single sample sequenced in a study of blood T cells in healthy people across ages. The use of a sample-barcoded 5' primer and a J-beta primer mix characterized a second PCR of about 7 to 12 cycles. From the 5' RACE reads, TCRdb called clonotypes with MiXCR, one entry per CDR3 protein. The data show 1.5 million to 2 million distinct CDR3 sequences, with roughly 30% seen just once and roughly 8% held by the top ten. The sequenced sample consisted of blood. These receptors were taken from a woman aged 25 to 45 in good health.

The gene calls are TRBV7-9 and TRBJ1-4; 7 positions agree with TRBD1. After removal of 5 bases from V and 4 bases from J, the junction contained 4 bases not matched to a gene. Germline V lookup: CDR1 SEHNR, CDR2 FQNEAQ (reference sequence). CDR3 size: 14 residues. The CDR3 loop reads CASSRGGYNEKLFF. CDR3 bases: TGTGCCAGCAGCCGAGGGGGCTATAATGAAAAACTGTTTTTT.

The V and J genes are TRBV20-1 and TRBJ2-7; D tentatively reads TRBD1 or TRBD2 (5 bases each). The germline V gene has CDR1 DFQATT and CDR2 SNEGSKA (reference sequence). The CDR3 sequence is 14 residues long. Trimming stripped 6 bases from V and 3 bases from J, with 18 bases between. Here the CDR3 DNA reads TGCAGTGCCCGGGACCCCCTAAAGGACTACGAGCAGTACTTC. Translation: CSARDPLKDYEQYF.

Comment on this clonotype: Given a much more abundant clone one base away, this may be a read error. The J gene is TRBJ2-5, the V gene TRBV2, with D hard to call. Germline-derived CDR1 and CDR2 are SNHLY and FYNNEI. V lost 3 bases to trimming and J lost 11 bases, with 16 bases between them. The CDR3 has 13 residues. CDR3 in amino acids: CASSEAGGNEQYF. In DNA, the CDR3 is TGTGCCAGCAGTGAGGCAGGTGGGAATGAGCAGTACTTC.

This clonotype was seen only a few times. The genes are TRBV4-3 and TRBJ1-2; D is perhaps TRBD1 (6 bases). Germline lookup yields CDR1 LGHNA and CDR2 YSLEER. There are 16 residues in the CDR3. Trimming left V 0 bases short and J 3 bases short, with 14 bases between. The CDR3 sequence: CASSQDLTGGDYGYTF. The CDR3 DNA sequence: TGCGCCAGCAGCCAAGATCTGACAGGAGGAGACTATGGCTACACCTTC.

This clonotype has just a few counts. The chain uses TRBV27 and TRBJ2-1, with 10 positions matching TRBD2. CDR1 is MNHEY, CDR2 SMNVEV, per germline (reference sequence). The trim removed 4 bases at V and 2 bases at J, leaving 8 bases unmatched. The CDR3 is 17 amino acids. The chain's CDR3 is CASSSPPSGGAYNEQFF. The CDR3 region has the DNA TGTGCCAGCAGTTCCCCCCCAAGCGGGGGGGCCTACAATGAGCAGTTCTTC.

Concerning this clonotype itself: The junction does not match germline at one end; this may be a read error. This chain joins TRBV20-1 and TRBJ1-1; no clear D gene. CDR1 and CDR2 (germline): DFQATT, SNEGSKA (reference sequence). The CDR3 consists of 14 residues. CDR3 region: CSARATAANAEAFF. DNA of the CDR3: TGCAGTGCTAGAGCGACTGCGGCGAACGCTGAAGCTTTCTTT.

The chain recombines TRBV12-3 or TRBV12-4 with TRBJ1-2; D is ambiguous. CDR3 length: 11 residues. V dropped 6 bases and J dropped 8 bases, with 10 bases sitting between them. The CDR3 region has the DNA TGTGCCAGCAGCGACTATAGAGGCTACACCTTC. Translation: CASSDYRGYTF.

This clonotype has more than one count but fewer than ten. The chain joins TRBV5-1 to TRBJ2-5, with TRBD1 matching 10 bases. J gave up 4 bases and V 6 bases, and 3 bases lay outside the gene matches. This CDR3 spans 13 amino acids. CDR1 and CDR2 (germline): SGHRS, YFSETQ. CDR3 coding DNA: TGCGCCAGCAAGACAGGGGGCGGAGAGACCCAGTACTTC. Its translation is CASKTGGGETQYF.

This clonotype has a handful of counts. The genes are TRBV28 and TRBJ2-5, with TRBD1 identical over 8 bases. The ends lost 4 bases at V and 5 bases at J; junction bases unmatched: 9. The CDR3 loop spans 15 amino acids. The germline CDR1 and CDR2 sequences are MDHEN and SYDVKM. CDR3 in amino acids: CASSSPRGRGETQYF. The DNA for the CDR3 is TGTGCCAGCAGTTCGCCCAGGGGGCGCGGGGAGACCCAGTACTTC.

This clonotype was found many times. The chain couples TRBV29-1 to TRBJ2-3; 9 nucleotides match TRBD1. The V gene's germline CDR1 is SQVTM and CDR2 ANQGSEA. The CDR3 is made up of 13 amino acids. J was trimmed by 5 bases and V by 8 bases; bases with no gene match: 8. The CDR3 DNA sequence: TGCAGCTCCCGGGACAGGGTAAAAGATACGCAGTATTTT. It codes for CSSRDRVKDTQYF.

This clonotype occurred many times. This sequence joins TRBV15 and TRBJ2-6; no definite D call. Between the trimmed V and J ends, which lost 7 bases and 0 bases, there was a span of 16 bases. Germline CDR1 LNHNV, CDR2 YYDKDF (reference sequence). This CDR3 comprises 17 residues. CDR3: CATTAGDTDSGANVLTF. The CDR3 DNA is TGTGCCACCACTGCCGGAGACACCGACTCTGGGGCCAACGTCCTGACTTTC.

The CDR3 reads CASSPRHGEQYF. Here the CDR3 DNA reads TGTGCCAGCAGCCCCCGACACGGTGAGCAGTACTTC. This chain links TRBV9 with TRBJ2-5, with D uncertain. CDR1 and CDR2 (germline): SGDLS, YYNGEE. The CDR3 runs 12 residues. Between the trimmed V and J ends, which lost 4 bases and 11 bases, there was a span of 15 bases. Variable domain in full (rest from reference TRBV9 and TRBJ2-5): DSGVTQTPKHLITATGQRVTLRCSPRSGDLSVYWYQQSLDQGLQFLIQYYNGEERAKGNILERFSAQQFPDLHSELNLSSLELGDSALYFCASSPRHGEQYFGPGTRLLVL.

Concerning this clonotype itself: A read error may produce the germline difference seen at one junction end. The V call is TRBV28, the J call TRBJ1-5; D gene ambiguous. The CDR3 has 15 residues. The germline V gene encodes CDR1 MDHEN and CDR2 SYDVKM. The CDR3 DNA reads as TGTGCCAGCAGTTTCAGAGTAACGAGCAATCGGCCCCAGCATTTT. This gives the protein CASSFRVTSNRPQHF.

J is TRBJ2-5 and V is TRBV7-7; TRBD1 might be the D (5 bases). CDR1 and CDR2 from the germline V gene are SSHAT and FNYEAQ (reference sequence). The CDR3 runs to 14 residues. V was trimmed by 3 bases and J by 4 bases, leaving 12 bases between them. CDR3 sequence (DNA): TGTGCCAGCAGCTTCGCAGGGAATTTAGAGACCCAGTACTTC. Its protein is CASSFAGNLETQYF.

This clonotype has at least ten counts. The chain carries TRBV7-9 and TRBJ2-5; D not resolved. CDR1 and CDR2 from the germline V gene are SEHNR and FQNEAQ (reference sequence). Trimming stripped 4 bases from V and 1 base from J, with 10 bases between. This CDR3 is 14 amino acids long. CDR3 sequence reads: CASSSRLLQETQYF. CDR3 sequence (DNA): TGTGCCAGCAGCTCACGACTGCTCCAAGAGACCCAGTACTTC.

This clonotype was seen only a few times. This chain connects TRBV3-1 to TRBJ2-5, with a weak D call TRBD2 (6 bases). TRBJ2-7 matches the DNA end more closely, so the J call is doubtful. Germline V CDR1 and CDR2: LGHDT, YNNKEL (reference sequence). This CDR3 comprises 14 residues. In DNA, the CDR3 is TGTGCCAGCAGCCGGAAAGGAGCGGGCCACGAGCAGTACTTC. This sequence encodes CASSRKGAGHEQYF.

V and J are TRBV6-5 and TRBJ2-5, with D perhaps matching TRBD2 (7 bases). This CDR3 is built from 14 residues. Trimming removed 5 bases from V and 13 bases from J, with 23 bases in between. Germline V CDR1 and CDR2: MNHEY, SVGAGI. CDR3 residues: CASSRGARGSPRYF. Written as DNA, the CDR3 is TGTGCCAGCAGTCGGGGGGCCCGGGGATCCCCCCGGTACTTC.

V usage is TRBV5-1 and J usage is TRBJ2-1; TRBD1 might be the D (7 bases). The CDR3 covers 14 residues. The germline V gene encodes CDR1 SGHRS and CDR2 YFSETQ. The germline V and J ends were trimmed by 5 bases and 4 bases, with 13 bases remaining between them. DNA of the CDR3: TGCGCCAGCAGGGAGGGGGACAGATACAATGAGCAGTTCTTC. Its protein product is CASREGDRYNEQFF. Full variable domain (missing parts from reference TRBV5-1 and TRBJ2-1): KAGVTQTPRYLIKTRGQQVTLSCSPISGHRSVSWYQQTPGQGLQFLFEYFSETQRNKGNFPGRFSGRQFSNSRSEMNVSTLELGDSALYLCASREGDRYNEQFFGPGTRLTVL.

This clonotype showed up many times. V and J are TRBV12-3 or TRBV12-4 and TRBJ2-1; 7 nucleotides match TRBD2. J lost 10 bases, V lost 5 bases, and 8 bases had no gene match. The CDR3 covers 13 residues. CDR3 protein: CASSPLMGGEQFF. CDR3 sequence (DNA): TGTGCCAGCAGTCCGCTGATGGGGGGGGAGCAGTTCTTC.

The rearrangement joins TRBV2 to TRBJ1-1, with D possibly TRBD1 on 5 matching bases. This CDR3 contains 14 residues. V was shortened by 2 bases and J by 3 bases, with 10 bases between the two germline ends. Per germline, CDR1 SNHLY and CDR2 FYNNEI. CDR3 nucleotide sequence: TGTGCCAGCAGTGAAAACAGGAGAGACACTGAAGCTTTCTTT. As protein: CASSENRRDTEAFF. Using reference TRBV2 and TRBJ1-1 for the parts outside the CDR3, the full variable domain is EPEVTQTPSHQVTQMGQEVILRCVPISNHLYFYWYRQILGQKVEFLVSFYNNEISEKSEIFDDQFSVERPDGSNFTLKIRSTKLEDSAMYFCASSENRRDTEAFFGQGTRLTVV.

Concerning this clonotype: This sequence may be a read error, since a much larger clone differs from it by one base. J is TRBJ2-4 and V is TRBV12-3 or TRBV12-4; no clear D gene. The CDR3 is made up of 13 amino acids. Trimming removed 5 bases from V and 13 bases from J, with 18 bases in between. The CDR3 DNA is TGTGCCAGCAGTCCTGGGCTCAACAATGAGCAGTACTTC. Amino acids: CASSPGLNNEQYF.

The chain combines TRBV20-1 with TRBJ2-1, with 10 bases identical to TRBD2. V shed 2 bases and J 8 bases; nucleotides not matched to a gene: 6. The germline V gene encodes CDR1 DFQATT and CDR2 SNEGSKA (reference sequence). The CDR3 is 14 amino acids. The CDR3 DNA reads as TGCAGTGCTAGAAGTCTAGCGGGGGCCTATGAGCAGTTCTTC. This sequence encodes CSARSLAGAYEQFF.

This clonotype showed up many times. V usage is TRBV29-1 and J usage is TRBJ1-2; D unclear. The V end lost 7 bases, the J end lost 6 bases, and 12 bases lay between the germline ends. Germline V gene data show CDR1 as SQVTM and CDR2 as ANQGSEA. The CDR3 is made up of 11 amino acids. The CDR3 loop reads CSASQVDGYTF. In nucleotides, the CDR3 is TGCAGCGCATCTCAGGTCGATGGCTACACCTTC.

Regarding this clonotype: A much larger clone lies a single base off, so this may be a read error. V is TRBV15 and J is TRBJ2-4, with D uncertain. The CDR3 extends over 18 amino acids. Trimming took off 0 bases at V and 0 bases at J, with 15 bases between the two ends. Germline-derived CDR1 and CDR2 are LNHNV and YYDKDF (reference sequence). The CDR3 protein is CATSRDLTGGLAKNIQYF. In DNA form, the CDR3 reads TGTGCCACCAGCAGAGACCTCACGGGCGGATTAGCCAAAAACATTCAGTACTTC.

This clonotype has only a few counts. The chain carries TRBV12-3 or TRBV12-4 and TRBJ2-1; 12 bases line up with TRBD2. Germline trimming cut 5 bases from V and 8 bases from J; bases unmatched to any gene: 7. The CDR3 sequence is 15 residues long. CDR3 amino acids: CASSRPLAGGYEQFF. The CDR3 coding sequence is TGTGCCAGCAGTCGCCCACTAGCGGGGGGTTATGAGCAGTTCTTC.

This clonotype has just a few counts. The J gene is TRBJ1-2, the V gene TRBV5-5, with D possibly TRBD1 on 5 matching bases. The CDR3 is 15 amino acids. V shed 0 bases and J shed 7 bases, with 16 bases lying between them. Germline CDR1 is SGHKS and CDR2 is YYEKEE (reference sequence). CDR3 sequence reads: CASSLVGDARRGYTF. The CDR3 DNA follows: TGTGCCAGCAGCTTGGTAGGGGACGCCCGGCGTGGCTACACCTTC.

This clonotype appeared a few times. This chain connects TRBV12-3 or TRBV12-4 to TRBJ1-2; D is undetermined. The CDR3 has 18 amino acids. Trimming took 3 bases from V and 0 from J, leaving 20 bases between them. CDR3 coding DNA: TGTGCCAGCAGTTTGGTGGTGGGCGGCCGAGCCACTAACTATGGCTACACCTTC. Its protein product is CASSLVVGGRATNYGYTF.

A single count supports this clonotype. A read error is possible here, since a much larger clone lies one base away. This chain links TRBV20-1 with TRBJ1-2, with D tentatively TRBD1 (5 bases). The germline CDR1 and CDR2 sequences are DFQATT and SNEGSKA (reference sequence). V gave up 0 bases and J gave up 1 base, with 9 bases separating them. The CDR3 is made up of 14 amino acids. The CDR3 DNA reads TGCAGTGCTAGAGAGCGCAGGGATAACTATGGCTACACCTTC. Amino acids: CSARERRDNYGYTF.